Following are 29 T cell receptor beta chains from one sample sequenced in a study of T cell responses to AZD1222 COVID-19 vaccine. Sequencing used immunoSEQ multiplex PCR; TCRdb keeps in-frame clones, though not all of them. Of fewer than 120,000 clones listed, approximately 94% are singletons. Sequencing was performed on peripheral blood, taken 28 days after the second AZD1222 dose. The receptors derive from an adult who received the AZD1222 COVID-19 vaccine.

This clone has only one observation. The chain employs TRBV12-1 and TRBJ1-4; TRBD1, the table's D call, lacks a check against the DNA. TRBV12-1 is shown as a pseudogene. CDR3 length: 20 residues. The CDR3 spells CASRRNPGTGGLAANEKLFF. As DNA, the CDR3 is TGTGCCAGCAGACGAAACCCCGGGACAGGGGGCTTAGCTGCTAATGAAAAACTGTTTTTT.

The CDR3 DNA reads TGTGCCAGCACCATTAGCGGGGGTAGCACAGATACGCAGTATTTT. Amino acid sequence: CASTISGGSTDTQYF. V and J are TRBV7-9 and TRBJ2-3, with TRBD2 matching 9 bases. V lost 7 bases to trimming and J lost 0 bases; unmatched junction nucleotides: 5. This CDR3 has 15 amino acids. Per the germline V gene, CDR1 is SEHNR and CDR2 is FQNEAQ (reference sequence). Complete variable domain (other parts from reference TRBV7-9 and TRBJ2-3): DTGVSQNPRHKITKRGQNVTFRCDPISEHNRLYWYRQTLGQGPEFLTYFQNEAQLEKSRLLSDRFSAERPKGSFSTLEIQRTEQGDSAMYLCASTISGGSTDTQYFGPGTRLTVL.

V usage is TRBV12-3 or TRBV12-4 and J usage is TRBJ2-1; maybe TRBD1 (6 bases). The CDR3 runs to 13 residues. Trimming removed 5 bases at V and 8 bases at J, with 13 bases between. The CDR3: CASSGGLEHEQFF. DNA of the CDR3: TGTGCCAGCAGTGGGGGCCTCGAGCATGAGCAGTTCTTC.

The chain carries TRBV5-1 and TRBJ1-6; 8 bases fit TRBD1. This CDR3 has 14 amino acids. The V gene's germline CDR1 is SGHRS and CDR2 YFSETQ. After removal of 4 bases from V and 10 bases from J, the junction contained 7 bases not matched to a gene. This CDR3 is CASSTGQADSPLHF. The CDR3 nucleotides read TGCGCCAGCAGCACGGGACAGGCGGACTCACCCCTCCACTTT.

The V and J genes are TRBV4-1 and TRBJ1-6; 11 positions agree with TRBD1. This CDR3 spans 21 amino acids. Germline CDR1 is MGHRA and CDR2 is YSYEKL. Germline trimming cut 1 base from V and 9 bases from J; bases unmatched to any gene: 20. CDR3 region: CASSQGPGPGQGVGGSSPLHF. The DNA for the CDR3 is TGCGCCAGCAGCCAAGGTCCAGGCCCGGGACAGGGGGTAGGTGGAAGTTCACCCCTCCACTTT.

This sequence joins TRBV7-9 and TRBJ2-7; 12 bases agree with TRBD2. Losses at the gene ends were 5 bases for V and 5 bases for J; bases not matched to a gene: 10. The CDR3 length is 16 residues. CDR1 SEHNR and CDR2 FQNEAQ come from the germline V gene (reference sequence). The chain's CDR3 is CASSPRLAGDYDEQYF. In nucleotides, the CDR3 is TGTGCCAGCAGCCCCCGACTAGCGGGAGACTACGACGAGCAGTACTTC.

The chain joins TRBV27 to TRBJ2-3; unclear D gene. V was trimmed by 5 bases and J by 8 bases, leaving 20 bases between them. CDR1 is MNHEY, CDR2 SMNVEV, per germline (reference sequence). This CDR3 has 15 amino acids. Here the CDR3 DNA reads TGTGCCAGCAGTCCGTCAGGTGCGGTGCCAATTACGCAGTATTTT. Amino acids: CASSPSGAVPITQYF.

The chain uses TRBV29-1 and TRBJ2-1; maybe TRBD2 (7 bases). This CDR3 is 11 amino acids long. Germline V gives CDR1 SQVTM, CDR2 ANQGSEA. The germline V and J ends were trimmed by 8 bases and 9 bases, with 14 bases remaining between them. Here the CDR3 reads CSLSRGGEQFF. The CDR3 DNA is TGCAGCCTTTCTAGGGGGGGTGAGCAGTTCTTC.

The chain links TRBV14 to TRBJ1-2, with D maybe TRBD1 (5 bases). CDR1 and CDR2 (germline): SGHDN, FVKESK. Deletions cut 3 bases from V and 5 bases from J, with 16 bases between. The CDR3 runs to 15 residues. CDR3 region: CASSQQGIGFYGYTF. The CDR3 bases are TGTGCCAGCAGCCAGCAGGGAATCGGGTTTTATGGCTACACCTTC.

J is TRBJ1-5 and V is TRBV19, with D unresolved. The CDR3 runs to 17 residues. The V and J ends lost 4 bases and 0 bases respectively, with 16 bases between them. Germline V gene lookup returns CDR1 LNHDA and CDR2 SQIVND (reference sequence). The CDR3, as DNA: TGTGCCAGTAGTACCGCAGGTTTTGCTCGTAGCAATCAGCCCCAGCATTTT. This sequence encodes CASSTAGFARSNQPQHF.

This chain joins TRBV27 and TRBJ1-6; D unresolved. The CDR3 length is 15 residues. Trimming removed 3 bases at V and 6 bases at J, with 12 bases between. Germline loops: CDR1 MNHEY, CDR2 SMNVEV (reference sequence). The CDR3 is CASSLRPLLNSPLHF. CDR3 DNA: TGTGCCAGCAGTTTGAGGCCGCTTCTTAATTCACCCCTCCACTTT.

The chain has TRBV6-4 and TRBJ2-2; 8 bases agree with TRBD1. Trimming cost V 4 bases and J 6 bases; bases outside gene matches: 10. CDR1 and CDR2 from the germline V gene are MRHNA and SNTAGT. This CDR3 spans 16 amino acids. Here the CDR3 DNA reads TGTGCCAGCAGTGTATCGGGACAGGTGACAGCCGGGGAGCTGTTTTTT. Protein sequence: CASSVSGQVTAGELFF.

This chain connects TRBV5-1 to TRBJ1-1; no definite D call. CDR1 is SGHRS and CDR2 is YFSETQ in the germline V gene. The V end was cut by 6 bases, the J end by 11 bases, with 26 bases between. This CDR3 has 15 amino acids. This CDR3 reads CASTLGGENFGGAFF. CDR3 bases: TGCGCCAGCACCCTAGGTGGGGAAAATTTTGGCGGGGCTTTCTTT.

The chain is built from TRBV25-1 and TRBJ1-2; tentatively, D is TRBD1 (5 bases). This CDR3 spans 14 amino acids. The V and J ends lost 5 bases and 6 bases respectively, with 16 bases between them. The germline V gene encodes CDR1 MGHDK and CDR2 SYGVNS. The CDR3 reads CASSQPGGGDGYTF. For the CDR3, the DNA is TGTGCCAGCAGTCAACCCGGCGGAGGGGATGGCTACACCTTC.

CDR3 residues: CASTSAFDREGTEAFF. As DNA, the CDR3 is TGCGCCAGCACCTCAGCTTTCGACAGGGAGGGGACTGAAGCTTTCTTT. This chain uses TRBV4-1 with TRBJ1-1; 7 bases are a match to TRBD1. Trimming at V came to 7 bases and at J to 5 bases, leaving 16 bases not matched to a gene. This CDR3 contains 16 residues. CDR1 MGHRA and CDR2 YSYEKL come from the germline V gene.

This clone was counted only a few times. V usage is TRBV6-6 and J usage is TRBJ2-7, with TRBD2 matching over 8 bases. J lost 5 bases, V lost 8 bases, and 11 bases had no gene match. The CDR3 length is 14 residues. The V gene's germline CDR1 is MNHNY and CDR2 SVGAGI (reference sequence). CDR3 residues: CASGSSGGYHEQYF. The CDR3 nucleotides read TGTGCCAGCGGATCAAGCGGGGGTTACCACGAGCAGTACTTC.

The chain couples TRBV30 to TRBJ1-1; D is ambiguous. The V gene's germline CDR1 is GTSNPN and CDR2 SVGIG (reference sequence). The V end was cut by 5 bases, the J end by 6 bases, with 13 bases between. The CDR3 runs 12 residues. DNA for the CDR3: TGTGCCTGGGTCTCAATACTTCCTGAAGCTTTCTTT. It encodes CAWVSILPEAFF.

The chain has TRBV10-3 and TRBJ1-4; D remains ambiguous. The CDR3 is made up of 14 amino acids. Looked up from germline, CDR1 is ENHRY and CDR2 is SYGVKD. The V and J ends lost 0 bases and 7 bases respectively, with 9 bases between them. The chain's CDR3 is CAISESGGREKLFF. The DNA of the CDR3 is TGTGCCATCAGTGAGTCGGGAGGGCGTGAAAAACTGTTTTTT.

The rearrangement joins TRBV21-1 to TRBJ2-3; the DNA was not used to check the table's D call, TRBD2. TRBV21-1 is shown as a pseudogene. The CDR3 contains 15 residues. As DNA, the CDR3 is TGTGCCAGCAGCATGCGGGGGCTGGGCACAGATACGCAGTATTTT. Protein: CASSMRGLGTDTQYF.

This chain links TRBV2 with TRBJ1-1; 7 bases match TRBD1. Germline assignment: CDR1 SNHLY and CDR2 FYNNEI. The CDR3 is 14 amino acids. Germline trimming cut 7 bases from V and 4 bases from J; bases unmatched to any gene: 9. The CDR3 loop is CASNFVPGGTEAFF. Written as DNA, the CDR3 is TGTGCCAGCAATTTTGTACCAGGGGGCACTGAAGCTTTCTTT.

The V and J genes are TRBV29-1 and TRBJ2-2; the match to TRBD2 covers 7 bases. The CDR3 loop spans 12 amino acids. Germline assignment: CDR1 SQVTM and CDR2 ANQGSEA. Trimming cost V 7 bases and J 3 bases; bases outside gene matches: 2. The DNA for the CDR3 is TGCAGCGGGACTAGGTACACCGGGGAGCTGTTTTTT. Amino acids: CSGTRYTGELFF.

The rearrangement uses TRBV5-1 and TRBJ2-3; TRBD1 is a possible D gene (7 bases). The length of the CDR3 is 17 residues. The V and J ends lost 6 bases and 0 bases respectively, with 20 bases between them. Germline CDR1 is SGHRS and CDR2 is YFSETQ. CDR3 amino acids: CASTPEGGTASTDTQYF. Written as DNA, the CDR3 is TGCGCCAGCACCCCAGAAGGGGGGACAGCAAGCACAGATACGCAGTATTTT.

The CDR3, as DNA: TGTGCCAGCTCACCGGAACTCCCGAACTATGGCTACACCTTC. This gives the protein CASSPELPNYGYTF. This chain connects TRBV18 to TRBJ1-2, with D unresolved. V lost 3 bases and J lost 2, with 10 bases in between. Germline CDR1 is KGHSH and CDR2 is LQKENI. CDR3 length: 14 residues.

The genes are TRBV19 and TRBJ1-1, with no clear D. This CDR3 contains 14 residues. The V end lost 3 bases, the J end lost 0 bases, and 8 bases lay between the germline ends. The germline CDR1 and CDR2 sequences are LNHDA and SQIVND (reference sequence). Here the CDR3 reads CASSMLQMNTEAFF. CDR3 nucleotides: TGTGCCAGTAGTATGTTACAGATGAACACTGAAGCTTTCTTT.

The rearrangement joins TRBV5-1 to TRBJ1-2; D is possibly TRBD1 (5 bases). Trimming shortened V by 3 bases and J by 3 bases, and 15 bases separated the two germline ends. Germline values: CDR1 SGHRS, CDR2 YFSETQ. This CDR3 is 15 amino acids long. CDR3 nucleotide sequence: TGCGCCAGCAGCTCAGTTGAGGGGCGCGACTATGGCTACACCTTC. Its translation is CASSSVEGRDYGYTF.

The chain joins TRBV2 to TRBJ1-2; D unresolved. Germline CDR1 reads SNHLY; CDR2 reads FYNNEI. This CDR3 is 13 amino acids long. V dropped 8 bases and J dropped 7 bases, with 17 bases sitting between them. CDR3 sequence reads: CASRRLVAGGYTF. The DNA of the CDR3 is TGTGCCAGCCGACGTCTCGTGGCGGGTGGCTACACCTTC.

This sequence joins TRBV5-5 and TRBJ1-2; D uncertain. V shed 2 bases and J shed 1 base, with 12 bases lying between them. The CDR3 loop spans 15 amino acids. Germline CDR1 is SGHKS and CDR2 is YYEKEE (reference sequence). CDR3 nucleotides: TGTGCCAGCAGCTTCCTATACGTGGGTAACTATGGCTACACCTTC. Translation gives CASSFLYVGNYGYTF.

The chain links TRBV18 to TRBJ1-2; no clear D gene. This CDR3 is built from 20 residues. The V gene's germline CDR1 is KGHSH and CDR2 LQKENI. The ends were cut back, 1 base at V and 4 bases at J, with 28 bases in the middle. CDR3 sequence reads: CASSPQTVDTASPILYGYTF. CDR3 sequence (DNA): TGTGCCAGCTCACCACAGACTGTAGACACGGCAAGTCCAATTCTCTATGGCTACACCTTC.

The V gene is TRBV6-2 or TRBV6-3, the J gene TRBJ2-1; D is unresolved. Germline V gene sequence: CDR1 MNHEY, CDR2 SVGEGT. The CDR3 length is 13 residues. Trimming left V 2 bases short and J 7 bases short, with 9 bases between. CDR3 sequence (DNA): TGTGCCAGCAGTTACGCCTCTTGGAATGAGCAGTTCTTC. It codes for CASSYASWNEQFF.